These 20 T cell receptor beta chains originate from one sample sequenced in a study of blood T cell repertoires in COVID-19. TCRdb's copy holds only in-frame clones and misses some; the assay was immunoSEQ multiplex PCR. The table lists more than 200,000 clones, around four fifths of them singletons. Sequenced: peripheral blood. These receptors were obtained from a woman between 45 and 60 years old with acute or convalescent COVID-19.

The chain couples TRBV6-6 to TRBJ2-7, with TRBD1 as a possible D gene (6 bases). Germline lookup yields CDR1 MNHNY and CDR2 SVGAGI (reference sequence). Between the trimmed V and J ends, which lost 5 bases and 6 bases, there was a span of 11 bases. The CDR3 contains 12 residues. The CDR3 sequence: CASSLTGPEQYF. Here the CDR3 DNA reads TGTGCCAGCAGTCTAACAGGGCCCGAGCAGTACTTC.

This clone was picked up a small number of times. V usage is TRBV18 and J usage is TRBJ2-3, with TRBD2 identical over 14 bases. There are 17 residues in the CDR3. Germline V gene data show CDR1 as KGHSH and CDR2 as LQKENI. J was trimmed by 3 bases and V by 0 bases; bases with no gene match: 2. The CDR3 loop is CASSPPRLAGGTDTQYF. CDR3 nucleotide sequence: TGTGCCAGCTCACCACCGCGACTAGCGGGAGGGACAGATACGCAGTATTTT.

The rearrangement links TRBV7-9 to TRBJ2-1; 9 bases fit TRBD2. Germline values: CDR1 SEHNR, CDR2 FQNEAQ (reference sequence). J was trimmed by 7 bases and V by 1 base; bases with no gene match: 8. The CDR3 runs to 16 residues. The CDR3 region has the DNA TGTGCCAGCAGCTTAGATGGCGGGAGGGCCCGGAATGAGCAGTTCTTC. Its protein is CASSLDGGRARNEQFF.

This clone was seen just once. The rearrangement joins TRBV11-2 to TRBJ1-3, with no clear D. Trimming removed 0 bases at V and 0 bases at J, with 6 bases between. The length of the CDR3 is 15 residues. Germline V gives CDR1 SGHAT, CDR2 FQNNGV. The CDR3 DNA reads as TGTGCCAGCAGCTTAGATCCCGGCTCTGGAAACACCATATATTTT. This gives the protein CASSLDPGSGNTIYF.

This clone has more than one count but fewer than ten. V gene TRBV19 combines with J gene TRBJ2-2; 13 nucleotides match TRBD2. V shed 8 bases and J 3 bases; nucleotides not matched to a gene: 6. Germline values: CDR1 LNHDA, CDR2 SQIVND (reference sequence). This CDR3 region has 16 residues. The CDR3: CASGTSGIKDTGELFF. In DNA form, the CDR3 reads TGTGCCAGTGGGACTAGCGGGATTAAGGACACCGGGGAGCTGTTTTTT.

This clone appeared a few times. The chain combines TRBV2 with TRBJ2-2, with D possibly matching TRBD1 (5 bases). Germline V gene lookup returns CDR1 SNHLY and CDR2 FYNNEI. Trimming left V 4 bases short and J 7 bases short, with 13 bases between. This CDR3 is built from 14 residues. The CDR3 protein is CASSGTNQDGELFF. DNA for the CDR3: TGTGCCAGCAGTGGGACAAATCAAGACGGGGAGCTGTTTTTT.

V gene TRBV19 combines with J gene TRBJ1-6, with a possible D match to TRBD1 (5 bases). Trimming took off 3 bases at V and 9 bases at J, with 12 bases between the two ends. The CDR3 spans 14 residues. Germline lookup yields CDR1 LNHDA and CDR2 SQIVND (reference sequence). This CDR3 is CASSMNWGLSPLHF. As DNA, the CDR3 is TGTGCCAGTAGTATGAACTGGGGCCTTTCACCCCTCCACTTT. Full variable domain (missing parts from reference TRBV19 and TRBJ1-6): DGGITQSPKYLFRKEGQNVTLSCEQNLNHDAMYWYRQDPGQGLRLIYYSQIVNDFQKGDIAEGYSVSREKKESFPLTVTSAQKNPTAFYLCASSMNWGLSPLHFGNGTRLTVT.

This clone has a single count. The rearrangement joins TRBV2 to TRBJ2-5, with 9 bases fitting TRBD1. V shed 3 bases and J 1 base; nucleotides not matched to a gene: 9. CDR1 is SNHLY and CDR2 is FYNNEI in the germline V gene. CDR3 length: 17 amino acids. This CDR3 reads CASSESGTTGGQETQYF. DNA for the CDR3: TGTGCCAGCAGTGAGTCGGGAACGACAGGGGGCCAAGAGACCCAGTACTTC.

This chain uses TRBV5-5 with TRBJ2-4; D is ambiguous. From germline, CDR1 is SGHKS and CDR2 YYEKEE (reference sequence). This CDR3 has 20 residues. The germline V and J ends were trimmed by 0 bases and 2 bases, with 24 bases remaining between them. CDR3 residues: CASSLEQTILGSVTKNIQYF. The CDR3 DNA sequence: TGTGCCAGCAGCTTGGAACAGACGATCCTCGGTTCGGTGACCAAAAACATTCAGTACTTC. Looking up the rest from reference TRBV5-5 and TRBJ2-4 gives the full variable domain: DAGVTQSPTHLIKTRGQQVTLRCSPISGHKSVSWYQQVLGQGPQFIFQYYEKEERGRGNFPDRFSARQFPNYSSELNVNALLLGDSALYLCASSLEQTILGSVTKNIQYFGAGTRLSVL.

The chain recombines TRBV21-1 with TRBJ2-5; TRBD2 is the table's D call, not checked against the DNA. TRBV21-1 is labeled a pseudogene. CDR3 length equals 18 residues. The CDR3 DNA reads TGTGCCAGCAGCAAATCCACTAGCGGGTGGCCGGTGAGGGAGACCCAGTACTTC. This translates into CASSKSTSGWPVRETQYF.

The genes are TRBV7-2 and TRBJ2-7; D is unresolved. Germline V gene data show CDR1 as SGHTA and CDR2 as FQGNSA. The length of the CDR3 is 14 residues. V lost 2 bases, J lost 4 bases, and 12 bases lay in between. For the CDR3, the DNA is TGTGCCAGCAGCTTAAGCGTAGAACCTTACGAGCAGTACTTC. It translates to CASSLSVEPYEQYF.

This clone has more than one count but fewer than ten. This chain joins TRBV28 and TRBJ2-3; D possibly corresponds to TRBD2 (7 bases). The CDR3 loop spans 17 amino acids. V shed 6 bases and J shed 1 base, with 20 bases lying between them. CDR1 and CDR2 from the germline V gene are MDHEN and SYDVKM. In DNA, the CDR3 is TGTGCCAGCAGCTCCCCTCGGGGGCTAGCGGGCACAGATACGCAGTATTTT. Translating it yields CASSSPRGLAGTDTQYF.

V is TRBV7-3 and J is TRBJ2-1, with 12 bases fitting TRBD2. The CDR3 runs to 15 residues. V trimming: 5 bases; J trimming: 9 bases; junction bases outside the gene matches: 8. The germline CDR1 and CDR2 sequences are SGHTA and FQGTGA. This CDR3 is CASSATSGRNIEQFF. The DNA of the CDR3 is TGTGCCAGCAGCGCTACTAGCGGGAGGAACATTGAGCAGTTCTTC.

This chain uses TRBV5-8 with TRBJ2-2, with 7 bases fitting TRBD2. The CDR3 loop spans 15 amino acids. After removal of 6 bases from V and 7 bases from J, the junction contained 12 bases not matched to a gene. Per the germline V gene, CDR1 is SGHTS and CDR2 is YDEGEE. The CDR3 nucleotides read TGTGCCAGCACGTTCAAGTTGGCGGGAGTCGGGGAGCTGTTTTTT. Translation: CASTFKLAGVGELFF.

This chain uses TRBV28 with TRBJ2-7; 12 nucleotides agree with TRBD2. The CDR3 consists of 16 residues. The junction had 6 bases not matched to a gene; V was cut back by 6 bases and J by 0 bases. The germline gives CDR1 MDHEN, CDR2 SYDVKM. CDR3 sequence reads: CASSSTSGRPSYEQYF. The CDR3 DNA sequence: TGTGCCAGCAGCTCCACTAGCGGGAGGCCCTCCTACGAGCAGTACTTC.

This rearrangement joins TRBV24-1 to TRBJ2-2; TRBD1 matches at 8 bases. This CDR3 is built from 14 residues. Losses at the gene ends were 9 bases for V and 4 bases for J; bases not matched to a gene: 6. Germline V gives CDR1 KGHDR, CDR2 SFDVKD. CDR3 protein: CATRQGLPTGELFF. The CDR3 DNA reads TGTGCCACCCGACAGGGGCTTCCCACCGGGGAGCTGTTTTTT.

This sequence joins TRBV24-1 and TRBJ2-7; 7 bases fit TRBD1. CDR1 is KGHDR, CDR2 SFDVKD, per germline. Germline trimming cut 4 bases from V and 6 bases from J; bases unmatched to any gene: 11. This CDR3 spans 15 amino acids. In nucleotides, the CDR3 is TGTGCCACCAGTGACCCAAACAGGGGAATGGGCGAGCAGTACTTC. Amino acids: CATSDPNRGMGEQYF.

This clone occurred a few times. This chain links TRBV27 with TRBJ2-1; weak D call: TRBD2 (6 bases). Germline loops: CDR1 MNHEY, CDR2 SMNVEV (reference sequence). The CDR3 is 15 amino acids. Trimming took off 0 bases at V and 2 bases at J, with 8 bases between the two ends. In nucleotides, the CDR3 is TGTGCCAGCAGTTTATCACGGGAGACCTACAATGAGCAGTTCTTC. It specifies CASSLSRETYNEQFF.

V is TRBV2 and J is TRBJ1-1; 10 bases are shared with TRBD1. The ends lost 8 bases at V and 2 bases at J; junction bases unmatched: 2. The CDR3 runs 13 residues. The germline CDR1 and CDR2 sequences are SNHLY and FYNNEI. The CDR3: CASWTGGNTEAFF. The CDR3 bases are TGTGCCAGCTGGACAGGGGGAAACACTGAAGCTTTCTTT.

The chain has TRBV6-5 and TRBJ1-1, with 9 bases aligning to TRBD1. Germline loops: CDR1 MNHEY, CDR2 SVGAGI. J lost 6 bases, V lost 6 bases, and 8 bases had no gene match. The CDR3 runs 14 residues. The CDR3 region has the DNA TGTGCCAGCAGCCCGGACAGGGGACGATCTGAAGCTTTCTTT. Residues: CASSPDRGRSEAFF.